This T cell receptor beta chain appears in the sequencing data of a study of siplizumab effects on memory and regulatory T cells. Method: immunoSEQ multiplex PCR; TCRdb's copy keeps in-frame clones and lacks some. The data contain about 100,000 clones, about 94% of them singletons. V gave up 6 bases and J gave up 3 bases, with 4 bases separating them. Looked up from germline, CDR1 is DFQATT and CDR2 is SNEGSKA (reference sequence). CDR3 length: 10 residues. Study findings and constraints: Proliferating clones, CD4+ or CD8+, lacked an assignable naive or memory phenotype in roughly 80-96% of cases. Naive T cells apparently outstripped memory cells in diversity and seemed major alloresponse contributors. Sequences below about 10^-5 frequency were poorly captured. As a result, only a minor fraction of alloreactive clones mapped to unstimulated subsets.

About this clone itself: As yet, its antigen is unknown.

The chain employs TRBV20-1 and TRBJ2-3; D is undetermined. The sample taken for sequencing was Tregs sorted from blood. The sequence was obtained from a human donor in good health. The CDR3 region has the DNA TGCAGTGCAGAAACAGATACGCAGTATTTT. Amino acids: CSAETDTQYF.